One sample yielded the 9 T cell receptor beta chains listed below, sequenced in a study of immune heterogeneity within non-small cell lung tumors. Multiplex PCR employing 32 V and 13 J primers generated amplicons of the TCR beta CDR3. TCRdb itself ran the multiplex PCR reads through MiXCR, one entry per CDR3 protein. The sample includes over 25,000 distinct CDR3 sequences, about 30% of them seen just once. The template for each sample was 550 to 700 ng of genomic DNA, which had been extracted from bulk tumor tissue. Doctors removed several biopsies from each primary tumor during surgery, keeping them far apart. Patients went through curative surgery, and their non-small cell lung cancer was untreated and newly diagnosed. The sequencing input was lung tumor tissue. These receptors originate from a man aged 35 to 55 with non-small cell lung cancer.

This chain connects TRBV29-1 to TRBJ1-2, with D tentatively TRBD1 (6 bases). The germline V gene has CDR1 SQVTM and CDR2 ANQGSEA. The CDR3 loop spans 11 amino acids. Trimming left V 2 bases short and J 14 bases short, with 15 bases between. The CDR3 protein is CSVEPRGLGTF. For the CDR3, the DNA is TGCAGCGTTGAACCCCGGGGGCTAGGGACCTTC.

This clonotype was seen at least ten times. J is TRBJ2-7 and V is TRBV10-2; D unclear. The CDR3 contains 13 residues. The germline V gene has CDR1 WSHSY and CDR2 SAAADI. Trimming shortened V by 6 bases and J by 2 bases, and 11 bases separated the two germline ends. CDR3 nucleotides: TGCGCCAGCAGGGCAGGATCCACCTACGAGCAGTACTTC. Protein: CASRAGSTYEQYF.

J is TRBJ2-1 and V is TRBV9; D perhaps matches TRBD2 (6 bases). This CDR3 has 15 residues. The germline V gene encodes CDR1 SGDLS and CDR2 YYNGEE. Trimming cost V 6 bases and J 9 bases, with 22 bases left between them. The DNA of the CDR3 is TGTGCCAGCACGGTTGATGTCGGGAGTGCCGGTGAGCAGTTCTTC. Protein product: CASTVDVGSAGEQFF. The entire variable domain, with the rest obtained from reference TRBV9 and TRBJ2-1, is as follows: DSGVTQTPKHLITATGQRVTLRCSPRSGDLSVYWYQQSLDQGLQFLIQYYNGEERAKGNILERFSAQQFPDLHSELNLSSLELGDSALYFCASTVDVGSAGEQFFGPGTRLTVL.

To note about this clonotype: The junction departs from germline at one end; a sequencing error may be responsible. The genes are TRBV10-3 and TRBJ2-1; TRBD1 agrees at 11 bases. Germline CDR1 and CDR2: ENHRY and SYGVKD. The length of the CDR3 is 16 residues. CDR3 region: CAIRGSGTGGSNDQFF. The CDR3 DNA sequence: TGTGCCATCAGGGGGTCGGGGACAGGGGGATCCAATGATCAGTTCTTC.

This clonotype was picked up many times. J is TRBJ1-2 and V is TRBV12-3 or TRBV12-4; 7 bases align to TRBD1. Trimming took 5 bases from V and 9 from J; bases not matched to a gene: 6. This CDR3 spans 12 amino acids. CDR3 bases: TGTGCCAGCAGTATTGGACAGGCGAGCTACACCTTC. Its protein is CASSIGQASYTF.

This clonotype was detected a few times. The genes are TRBV6-4 and TRBJ1-5, with a tentative D call TRBD1 (6 bases). CDR3 length equals 17 residues. The germline V gene encodes CDR1 MRHNA and CDR2 SNTAGT. Trimming removed 4 bases at V and 9 bases at J, with 25 bases between. In DNA, the CDR3 is TGTGCCAGCAGTGGGGGTACCAGAGACAGGATCGATCGGCCCCAGCATTTT. Translation: CASSGGTRDRIDRPQHF.

The chain links TRBV19 to TRBJ2-7; tentative D call: TRBD2 (6 bases). Trimming cost V 4 bases and J 5 bases, with 18 bases left between them. Germline assignment: CDR1 LNHDA and CDR2 SQIVND (reference sequence). The length of the CDR3 is 15 residues. The CDR3 bases are TGTGCCAGTAGTAGCCGGGACTCTTCCTGGGACGAGCAGTACTTC. Translating gives CASSSRDSSWDEQYF.

This clonotype was seen a few times. The chain employs TRBV9 and TRBJ2-1; 10 bases are shared with TRBD2. Germline-derived CDR1 and CDR2 are SGDLS and YYNGEE. Trimming cost V 1 base and J 8 bases; bases outside gene matches: 12. The CDR3 consists of 17 residues. Here the CDR3 DNA reads TGTGCCAGCAGCGTATGGGGTTCAGCGGGAGGGCCACATGAGCAGTTCTTC. Encoded protein: CASSVWGSAGGPHEQFF.

This clonotype was observed many times. This chain links TRBV27 with TRBJ2-7; maybe TRBD1 (6 bases). Trimming left V 6 bases short and J 6 bases short, with 18 bases between. From germline, CDR1 is MNHEY and CDR2 SMNVEV (reference sequence). The CDR3 is 14 residues long. The CDR3 bases are TGTGCCAGCAGATATCGGGACAACCTACTCGAGCAGTACTTC. This gives the protein CASRYRDNLLEQYF.